This T cell receptor (beta chain) is from a study of blood T cell repertoires in COVID-19. The data were produced by immunoSEQ multiplex PCR, yet TCRdb's version contains in-frame clones alone and is incomplete. The table lists 250,000 to 300,000 clones, about 86% of them singletons. The specimen was PBMCs or T cells enriched from blood (not recorded which). This clonotype was obtained from a man younger than 40 with acute COVID-19.

CDR3 amino acids: CASSRLTGPNQPQHF. CDR3 coding DNA: TGTGCCAGCAGTCGGTTGACAGGGCCCAATCAGCCCCAGCATTTT. The chain employs TRBV27 and TRBJ1-5; TRBD1 matches 7 bases. This CDR3 has 15 amino acids. Germline lookup yields CDR1 MNHEY and CDR2 SMNVEV (reference sequence). The J segment lost 3 bases and the V segment lost 5 bases, leaving 7 bases of the junction unmatched.